A selection of T cell receptor beta chains follows, all from one sample in a study of blood T cell repertoires in COVID-19. Profiling relied on immunoSEQ multiplex PCR, and the TCRdb table lists in-frame clones only, not all of them. The sample has hundreds of thousands of clones; over 70% are singletons. The specimen was peripheral blood. Receptors were obtained from a woman in her 70s with COVID-19, enrolled during active disease. Each CDR3 is given with its conserved first and last residue. A D gene is named only where the DNA matches it firmly. Rows give clone size only sometimes, using once, few, many, or a class for an expanded clone.

CDR3nt,CDR3aa,v_gene,abundance,d_gene,j_gene
TGTGCCAGCAGACCTTGGACAGGGGCGGACTATGGCTACACCTTC,CASRPWTGADYGYTF,TRBV28,NA,TRBD1,TRBJ1-2
TGCGCCAGCAGCCTCACTAGGGGAAACACCATATATTTT,CASSLTRGNTIYF,TRBV4-1,NA,NA,TRBJ1-3
TGCAGCGTTGAATTGGGGGGGCAAGGCTACACCTTC,CSVELGGQGYTF,TRBV29-1,NA,NA,TRBJ1-2
TGCGCCAGCAGCCAAGGCTCGGTGGCCGGGGAGCTGTTTTTT,CASSQGSVAGELFF,TRBV4-1,once,NA,TRBJ2-2
TGTGCCAGCAGTCCAGACGGAGGATACGAGCAGTACTTC,CASSPDGGYEQYF,TRBV12-3/TRBV12-4,NA,NA,TRBJ2-7
TGCGCCAGCAGCCAAGGATGGACAGGGCCCTCCTACGAGCAGTACTTC,CASSQGWTGPSYEQYF,TRBV4-1,NA,TRBD1,TRBJ2-7
TGCAGTGCTAGTTCGCTCTCACCGGGCACTGAAGCTTTCTTT,CSASSLSPGTEAFF,TRBV20-1,NA,NA,TRBJ1-1
TGTGCCAGCAGTTTTGGCAGGGGGGAGACCCAGTACTTC,CASSFGRGETQYF,TRBV12-3/TRBV12-4,NA,TRBD1,TRBJ2-5
TGTGCCAGCAGCTTGGGAGCGGGTCCCTACGAGCAGTACTTC,CASSLGAGPYEQYF,TRBV5-6,NA,NA,TRBJ2-7
TGTGCCAGCAGTGGGCCGAACACTGAAGCTTTCTTT,CASSGPNTEAFF,TRBV2,NA,NA,TRBJ1-1
TGTGCCAGCAGCCCATCCTATCCTAGCGGGATTTTGAGTAATACGCAGTATTTT,CASSPSYPSGILSNTQYF,TRBV5-4,NA,TRBD2,TRBJ2-3
TGTGCCAGCAGCTTACGCGATAGGGGAACTGAAGCTTTCTTT,CASSLRDRGTEAFF,TRBV11-3,NA,NA,TRBJ1-1
TGCGCCAGCAGCTTGGGGGGGCGTATAGCGGGAGATAAAGATACGCAGTATTTT,CASSLGGRIAGDKDTQYF,TRBV5-1,NA,TRBD2,TRBJ2-3
TGTGTCAGCAGTCCCACCACCGGAACAGGTGTTTTGAGAGAAAAACTGTTTTTT,CVSSPTTGTGVLREKLFF,TRBV28,NA,NA,TRBJ1-4
TGTGCCAGCTCACCACGGAGGGACGTGGGCAATCAGCCCCAGCATTTT,CASSPRRDVGNQPQHF,TRBV18,NA,NA,TRBJ1-5
TGTGCCAGCAGCTTGGGGCCGACTTCGACCTATGGCTACACCTTC,CASSLGPTSTYGYTF,TRBV7-2,NA,NA,TRBJ1-2
TGTGCCAGCTCCGGGACTAGCGGGAGGGCACCCTACAATGAGCAGTTCTTC,CASSGTSGRAPYNEQFF,TRBV10-3,NA,TRBD2,TRBJ2-1
TGTGCCAGCAGTCTTACTAGGGACACTGAAGCTTTCTTT,CASSLTRDTEAFF,TRBV12-3/TRBV12-4,NA,NA,TRBJ1-1
TGTGCCAGCAGCTTGTTAACTAGCGGGAGGGCCGGGAACATTCAGTACTTC,CASSLLTSGRAGNIQYF,TRBV5-6,many,TRBD2,TRBJ2-4
TGTGCCAGCAGTCTTGGACAGGGAAGCTATGGCTACACCTTC,CASSLGQGSYGYTF,TRBV3-1/TRBV3-2,few,TRBD1,TRBJ1-2
TGTGCCAGCAGTGACGGCGGACAAATATTCTATAGCAATCAGCCCCAGCATTTT,CASSDGGQIFYSNQPQHF,TRBV6-4,NA,NA,TRBJ1-5
TGCGCCAGCAGGACAGGGTCCACCGGGGAGCTGTTTTTT,CASRTGSTGELFF,TRBV5-1,few,TRBD1,TRBJ2-2
TGTGCCAGCAGCCCCGGACTAGACACAGATACGCAGTATTTT,CASSPGLDTDTQYF,TRBV7-2,NA,TRBD2,TRBJ2-3
TGTGCCAGCAGCCGGGCTTCTGAAGCTTTCTTT,CASSRASEAFF,TRBV6-2/TRBV6-3,NA,NA,TRBJ1-1
TGTGCCACCAGTGACAGGGGTATGGGCAATCAGCCCCAGCATTTT,CATSDRGMGNQPQHF,TRBV24-1,NA,NA,TRBJ1-5
TGTGCCAGCAGCTCCTCACAGGGCACTGAAGCTTTCTTT,CASSSSQGTEAFF,TRBV27,NA,NA,TRBJ1-1
TGTGCCACCAGCACACATCAGGGATTTGAGGGCTACACCTTC,CATSTHQGFEGYTF,TRBV15,NA,NA,TRBJ1-2
TGTGCCAGCAGCCCGGGGGGACCCTCAACTAATGAAAAACTGTTTTTT,CASSPGGPSTNEKLFF,TRBV7-2,NA,NA,TRBJ1-4
TGTGCCAGCAGTAAACAGGGGGGTAGCTACGAGCAGTACTTC,CASSKQGGSYEQYF,TRBV27,NA,TRBD1,TRBJ2-7
TGTGCCAGCAGTGAATATCTTGGGGGGAGGAACACTGAAGCTTTCTTT,CASSEYLGGRNTEAFF,TRBV2,NA,NA,TRBJ1-1
TGTGCCATCAGTGAAGGGCTAGCGGGAACCGGGGAGCTGTTTTTT,CAISEGLAGTGELFF,TRBV10-3,NA,TRBD2,TRBJ2-2
TGTGCCACCAGCTTTCGACGGGAGAACACTGAAGCTTTCTTT,CATSFRRENTEAFF,TRBV15,NA,NA,TRBJ1-1
TGTGCCAGCAGTCGGCCGGGACAGTTCAATCAGCCCCAGCATTTT,CASSRPGQFNQPQHF,TRBV6-6,NA,TRBD1,TRBJ1-5
TGTGCCAGTAGTATGGGACAGGATCAGCCCCAGCATTTT,CASSMGQDQPQHF,TRBV19,NA,TRBD1,TRBJ1-5
TGTGCCACCAGTGACCCCGGGACTAGCGGGCCCTACAATGAGCAGTTCTTC,CATSDPGTSGPYNEQFF,TRBV24-1,NA,TRBD2,TRBJ2-1
TGTGCCAGCAACCAGGGGGCCTATACGCAGTATTTT,CASNQGAYTQYF,TRBV12-3/TRBV12-4,NA,TRBD1,TRBJ2-3
TGCGCCAGCAGCTATGGACAGGGGGCAAGCGCCGGGGAGCTGTTTTTT,CASSYGQGASAGELFF,TRBV5-1,NA,TRBD1,TRBJ2-2
TGTGCCAGCAGCTTAGTGGGGGGGGAACGTCTCGAGCAGTACTTC,CASSLVGGERLEQYF,TRBV11-2,NA,TRBD2,TRBJ2-7
TGTGCCAGCAGCCTAAATTTAATTGAAGCTTTCTTT,CASSLNLIEAFF,TRBV7-9,NA,NA,TRBJ1-1
TGCAGCGTTGGGGACAGAGTCAATGAGCAGTTCTTC,CSVGDRVNEQFF,TRBV29-1,NA,TRBD1,TRBJ2-1
TGTGCCAGTAGAATGGGACAGGGGGACACTGAAGCTTTCTTT,CASRMGQGDTEAFF,TRBV19,once,TRBD1,TRBJ1-1
TGTGCCAGCAGTTATCAGAGGGCCGGCTCCTACAATGAGCAGTTCTTC,CASSYQRAGSYNEQFF,TRBV6-2/TRBV6-3,NA,NA,TRBJ2-1
TGTGCCAGCAGGTTGTCAGGGGGCGGCACTGAAGCTTTCTTT,CASRLSGGGTEAFF,TRBV27,NA,TRBD1,TRBJ1-1
TGTGCCAGCAGTTCCCCGGACAGCACTGAAGCTTTCTTT,CASSSPDSTEAFF,TRBV6-5,NA,NA,TRBJ1-1
TGTGCCAGCAATAACGAGGGCGGAGCTGAAGCTTTCTTT,CASNNEGGAEAFF,TRBV6-5,NA,NA,TRBJ1-1
TGTGCCAGCAGCTCCAGGGGGCAAGGGTCCTACGAGCAGTACTTC,CASSSRGQGSYEQYF,TRBV7-8,NA,TRBD1,TRBJ2-7
TGTGCCAGCAGCCCTCGGGGGACGGGAGGCGAGCAGTACTTC,CASSPRGTGGEQYF,TRBV7-3,once,TRBD2,TRBJ2-7
TGTGCCAGCAGCTTGGTCGACAGGTCTGATGGCTACACCTTC,CASSLVDRSDGYTF,TRBV5-4,NA,NA,TRBJ1-2
TGTGCCAGCAGCCAGGTGGGCGGGGTCGGAGAGACCCAGTACTTC,CASSQVGGVGETQYF,TRBV6-5,NA,NA,TRBJ2-5